A selection of T cell receptor gamma chains follows, all from one sample in a study of Vδ1+ human thymocytes. TCRdb repeated clone calling on the multiplex PCR reads with CATT. The data show about 36,000 gamma-chain clones, around 20% seen once. The sequencing input was Vdelta1+ gamma-delta thymocytes from the thymus. Receptors originate from a girl less than two years old who had congenital heart surgery. Each CDR3 is given with its conserved first and last residue. Each record gives: J gene, clone size, V gene, CDR3 DNA, CDR3 protein. Only part of the rows carry a size: once, few, many, or a class if the clone is expanded.

TRGJ1/TRGJ2,few,TRGV8,TGTGCCACCTGGGCACCTGGGGATTATAAGAAACTCTTT,CATWAPGDYKKLF
TRGJ1/TRGJ2,NA,TRGV8,TGTGCCACCTGGGATACAGGATATTATAAGAAACTCTTT,CATWDTGYYKKLF
TRGJ1/TRGJ2,NA,TRGV8,TGTGCCACCTGGGAAATGGCTAAGAAACTCTTT,CATWEMAKKLF
TRGJ1/TRGJ2,NA,TRGV9,TGTGCCTTGTGGGAGGTGCAGTGTAGGGGCATGGGGAAACTCTTT,CALWEVQCRGMGKLF
TRGJP2,NA,TRGV2,TGTGCCACCCTAGGTTGGATCAAGACGTTT,CATLGWIKTF
TRGJ1/TRGJ2,few,TRGV3,TGTGCCACCTGGGACAGGCCGAAATATAAGAAACTCTTT,CATWDRPKYKKLF
TRGJ1/TRGJ2,NA,TRGV2,TGTGCCACCTGGGGCGGGCGGACCCCGAATTATTATAAGAAACTCTTT,CATWGGRTPNYYKKLF
TRGJ1/TRGJ2,few,TRGV2,TGTGCCACCTGGGACAGGCCAGAGCGGAATTATTATAAGAAACTCTTT,CATWDRPERNYYKKLF
TRGJ1/TRGJ2,NA,TRGV3,TGTGCCACCTGGGACAGGCTTGGTCCCTATAAGAAACTCTTT,CATWDRLGPYKKLF
TRGJ1/TRGJ2,few,TRGV9,TGTGCCTTGTGGGAGGTGCTAGAATATAAGAAACTCTTT,CALWEVLEYKKLF
TRGJ1/TRGJ2,NA,TRGV5,TGTGCCACCTGGGACAGGCATTCGTTACGTTATAAGAAACTCTTT,CATWDRHSLRYKKLF
TRGJP2,few,TRGV9,TGTGCCTTGTGGGAGGTCTTCAGCCATAGTAGTGATTGGATCAAGACGTTT,CALWEVFSHSSDWIKTF
TRGJ1/TRGJ2,NA,TRGV9,TGTGCCTTGTGGGAGTTCCGAGAGAAACTCTTT,CALWEFREKLF
TRGJ1/TRGJ2,few,TRGV9,TGTGCCTTGTGGGAGGTGCGGTTTCGGAATTATTATAAGAAACTCTTT,CALWEVRFRNYYKKLF
TRGJ1/TRGJ2,NA,TRGV3,TGTGCCACCTGGGTCTCTTTCAGTTATAAGAAACTCTTT,CATWVSFSYKKLF
TRGJ1/TRGJ2,NA,TRGV9,TGTGCCTTGTGGGAGGTAAGAGGGCGATATAAGAAACTCTTT,CALWEVRGRYKKLF
TRGJ1/TRGJ2,few,TRGV3,TGTGCCACCTGGGACAGGCTGCAGAGGGGTTATAAGAAACTCTTT,CATWDRLQRGYKKLF
TRGJ1/TRGJ2,once,TRGV4,TGTGCCACCTGGGACGAGAGGGGATTCAATTATTATAAGAAACTCTTT,CATWDERGFNYYKKLF
TRGJ1/TRGJ2,once,TRGV2,TGTGCCACCTGGGACGGGGGTGGGTATTATAAGAAACTCTTT,CATWDGGGYYKKLF
TRGJ1/TRGJ2,NA,TRGV2,TGTGCCACCTGGGACCCCGCTAATAAGAAACTCTTT,CATWDPANKKLF
TRGJ1/TRGJ2,NA,TRGV8,TGTGCCACCTGGGATAGGGGATATAAGAAACTCTTT,CATWDRGYKKLF
TRGJ1/TRGJ2,medium-sized,TRGV3,TGTGCCACCTGGGACAGGCGGGATAAGAAACTCTTT,CATWDRRDKKLF
TRGJ1/TRGJ2,NA,TRGV2,TGTGCCCCCTGGGACGGGCCGCTGAGTTATAAGAAACTCTTT,CAPWDGPLSYKKLF
TRGJ1/TRGJ2,NA,TRGV8,TGTGCCACCTGGGATAGAGAACCTTATTATAAGAAACTCTTT,CATWDREPYYKKLF
TRGJ1/TRGJ2,NA,TRGV4,TGTGCCACCTGGGATGGTGGGTTTGGCTCGAATTATAAGAAACTCTTT,CATWDGGFGSNYKKLF